These 26 T cell receptor beta chains share one sample of origin, sequenced in a study of T cells in Graves' hyperthyroidism and ophthalmopathy. What was amplified from RNA transcripts were TCR beta CDR3 regions. HTBI primers were used for first-round RT-PCR of the TCR CDR3. In TCRdb, the multiplex PCR reads were re-called with MiXCR into one record per CDR3 protein. This table has 500,000 to 750,000 distinct CDR3 sequences, about 45% appearing once. Material: peripheral blood or thyroid tissue (not recorded which). Every receptor here comes from a woman under 30 with Graves' hyperthyroidism.

The V call is TRBV20-1, the J call TRBJ1-6; 10 nucleotides match TRBD1. The CDR3 spans 12 residues. V lost 6 bases to trimming and J lost 13 bases; unmatched junction nucleotides: 6. Germline-derived CDR1 and CDR2 are DFQATT and SNEGSKA (reference sequence). The CDR3 reads CSAGTGDQPLHF. The CDR3 region has the DNA TGCAGTGCCGGGACAGGGGATCAGCCCCTCCACTTT.

The sample holds many counts of this clonotype. The rearrangement joins TRBV7-9 to TRBJ1-1, with D possibly matching TRBD1 (5 bases). V shed 5 bases and J shed 5 bases, with 15 bases lying between them. The CDR3 is 14 amino acids. The germline V gene has CDR1 SEHNR and CDR2 FQNEAQ (reference sequence). CDR3 bases: TGTGCCAGCAGCCCAATTTTGGGGGGAACTGAAGCTTTCTTT. This codes for CASSPILGGTEAFF.

In this sample, this clonotype turned up many times. The gene calls are TRBV12-3 or TRBV12-4 and TRBJ2-2; D remains unclear. This CDR3 comprises 15 residues. The ends were cut back, 3 bases at V and 6 bases at J, with 14 bases in the middle. CDR3 DNA: TGTGCCAGCAGTTTTAGGAGCACTGCGGCCGGGGAGCTGTTTTTT. It yields the protein CASSFRSTAAGELFF.

CDR3 coding DNA: TGTGCCATCAGTGAGATCAGTAAAGGGAACACTGAAGCTTTCTTT. Residues: CAISEISKGNTEAFF. The V gene is TRBV10-3, the J gene TRBJ1-1, with no clear D. Per the germline V gene, CDR1 is ENHRY and CDR2 is SYGVKD. The CDR3 contains 15 residues. Trimming pared 2 bases from V and 1 base from J, leaving 11 bases between.

With respect to this clonotype: The CDR3 does not close with the conserved phenylalanine or tryptophan, likely indicating a read error. The DNA is left out, because the CDR3 cannot be placed on it with certainty; the CDR3 is given as TCRdb lists it. V usage is TRBV10-3 and J usage is TRBJ1-4; the table's D call TRBD1 went unverified against the DNA. The CDR3 length is 12 residues, termini included. The germline CDR1 and CDR2 sequences are ENHRY and SYGVKD. The CDR3 region is CAIPARDRGRAL.

V is TRBV9 and J is TRBJ2-2; tentatively, D is TRBD1 or TRBD2 (6 bases each). V lost 3 bases and J 2 bases, leaving 17 bases between the germline ends. This CDR3 has 17 residues. Per the germline V gene, CDR1 is SGDLS and CDR2 is YYNGEE. The CDR3 is CASSAGPGGTNTGELFF. The CDR3 DNA reads as TGTGCCAGCAGCGCCGGGCCCGGGGGCACTAACACCGGGGAGCTGTTTTTT.

This clonotype was recorded once. CDR3 in amino acids: CARGDYGYTF. The CDR3 region has the DNA TGTGCCAGGGGGGACTATGGCTACACCTTC. This chain joins TRBV6-4 and TRBJ1-2, with a possible D match to TRBD1 (5 bases). The V end lost 9 bases, the J end lost 3 bases, and 5 bases lay between the germline ends. This CDR3 spans 10 amino acids. CDR1 and CDR2 (germline): MRHNA, SNTAGT.

This clonotype appeared a single time. The chain recombines TRBV7-9 with TRBJ2-1; 10 nucleotides align to TRBD1. The length of the CDR3 is 15 residues. With 5 bases clipped from V and 5 bases from J, the junction kept 6 bases outside the gene matches. In germline, CDR1 is SEHNR, CDR2 FQNEAQ (reference sequence). The CDR3 is CASSPGQGKNNEQFF. The CDR3 bases are TGTGCCAGCAGCCCGGGACAGGGGAAAAACAATGAGCAGTTCTTC.

About this clonotype itself: This may arise from a read error, as a much more abundant clone is one base away. The chain carries TRBV24-1 and TRBJ2-7; D not certain. This CDR3 has 11 residues. Germline V CDR1 and CDR2: KGHDR, SFDVKD. The CDR3, as DNA: TGTGCCACCAGTGACGCATACGAGCTGTACTTC. Translation: CATSDAYELYF.

This clonotype has at least ten counts. The chain is built from TRBV9 and TRBJ2-7; tentative D call: TRBD2 (6 bases). Germline V gene data show CDR1 as SGDLS and CDR2 as YYNGEE. This CDR3 region has 13 residues. V lost 0 bases to trimming and J lost 6 bases, with 10 bases between them. The CDR3 region is CASSVGLVGEQYF. In DNA, the CDR3 is TGTGCCAGCAGCGTAGGACTAGTGGGCGAGCAGTACTTC.

This clonotype was seen repeatedly, ten times or more. This chain uses TRBV19 with TRBJ1-5; perhaps TRBD1 as D (5 bases). The germline gives CDR1 LNHDA, CDR2 SQIVND (reference sequence). The germline V and J ends were trimmed by 5 bases and 5 bases, with 13 bases remaining between them. The CDR3 sequence is 14 residues long. Here the CDR3 DNA reads TGTGCCAGTAGTTCACCGGGGGGTGATCAGCCCCAGCATTTT. This translates into CASSSPGGDQPQHF.

Many counts were recorded for this clonotype. The chain joins TRBV29-1 to TRBJ1-1, with unresolved D. The germline V gene encodes CDR1 SQVTM and CDR2 ANQGSEA. The CDR3 contains 12 residues. Trimming took 2 bases from V and 7 from J, leaving 11 bases between them. CDR3 coding DNA: TGCAGCGTTGAACTTCGGGCGGTTGAAGCTTTCTTT. Protein: CSVELRAVEAFF.

The genes are TRBV20-1 and TRBJ2-5; D is unclear. This CDR3 region has 13 residues. Trimming pared 0 bases from V and 2 bases from J, leaving 7 bases between. The germline V gene has CDR1 DFQATT and CDR2 SNEGSKA (reference sequence). CDR3 sequence reads: CSARDPLQETQYF. The CDR3 DNA follows: TGCAGTGCTAGAGATCCTTTACAAGAGACCCAGTACTTC.

The chain links TRBV20-1 to TRBJ2-5; 13 bases are a match to TRBD2. CDR3 size: 16 residues. Germline lookup yields CDR1 DFQATT and CDR2 SNEGSKA (reference sequence). After removal of 3 bases from V and 4 bases from J, the junction contained 8 bases not matched to a gene. For the CDR3, the DNA is TGCAGTGCTAGGAGCCCACTAGCGGGGGGGGGAGAGACCCAGTACTTC. Amino acids: CSARSPLAGGGETQYF.

This clonotype was seen a handful of times. The chain is built from TRBV6-5 and TRBJ2-7, with 12 positions matching TRBD2. The CDR3 loop spans 16 amino acids. V shed 5 bases, J shed 1 base, and the junction held 6 bases outside the gene matches. Germline V CDR1 and CDR2: MNHEY, SVGAGI. The chain's CDR3 is CASSVRTSGASYEQYF. The CDR3 coding sequence is TGTGCCAGCAGTGTCCGGACTAGCGGGGCATCCTACGAGCAGTACTTC.

This clonotype was counted many times. The rearrangement links TRBV29-1 to TRBJ2-7; D uncertain. Between the trimmed V and J ends, which lost 3 bases and 2 bases, there was a span of 11 bases. Germline assignment: CDR1 SQVTM and CDR2 ANQGSEA. The CDR3 totals 13 residues. The CDR3 protein is CSVEVPETYEQYF. For the CDR3, the DNA is TGCAGCGTTGAGGTCCCAGAAACCTACGAGCAGTACTTC.

This clonotype was found once. V is TRBV12-3 or TRBV12-4 and J is TRBJ2-3; TRBD1 aligns across 8 bases. V trimming: 6 bases; J trimming: 0 bases; junction bases outside the gene matches: 5. The CDR3 covers 15 residues. This chain's CDR3 is CASRNRDRSTDTQYF. CDR3 sequence (DNA): TGTGCCAGCAGGAACCGGGACAGGAGCACAGATACGCAGTATTTT.

Ten or more counts support this clonotype. This sequence joins TRBV2 and TRBJ1-2; D not resolved. The CDR3 is 11 residues long. The germline V gene encodes CDR1 SNHLY and CDR2 FYNNEI. The ends were cut back, 4 bases at V and 4 bases at J, with 4 bases in the middle. In nucleotides, the CDR3 is TGTGCCAGCAGTGGTGTCTATGGCTACACCTTC. It is translated as CASSGVYGYTF.

This clonotype was seen many times. J is TRBJ2-7 and V is TRBV5-6; 9 positions agree with TRBD2. The CDR3 contains 16 residues. CDR1 is SGHDT, CDR2 YYEEEE, per germline. The J segment lost 1 base and the V segment lost 0 bases, leaving 5 bases of the junction unmatched. This CDR3 reads CASSLAAGGPSYEQYF. In nucleotides, the CDR3 is TGTGCCAGCAGCTTGGCCGCGGGAGGGCCGTCCTACGAGCAGTACTTC.

This clonotype occurred once. The CDR3 coding sequence is TGTGCCACCAGCAGTTTAGCCGGGAGTGGGCGGAACGAGCAGTACTTC. This translates into CATSSLAGSGRNEQYF. The gene calls are TRBV15 and TRBJ2-7, with D possibly TRBD2 on 6 matching bases. The CDR3 runs 16 residues. Trimming shortened V by 3 bases and J by 5 bases, and 20 bases separated the two germline ends. CDR1 and CDR2 from the germline V gene are LNHNV and YYDKDF (reference sequence).

The rearrangement uses TRBV4-1 and TRBJ1-4; D perhaps matches TRBD1 (5 bases). V dropped 7 bases and J dropped 5 bases, with 14 bases sitting between them. The CDR3 runs 14 residues. Germline values: CDR1 MGHRA, CDR2 YSYEKL. DNA for the CDR3: TGCGCCAGCAACCCAAGGACAAGGAATGAAAAACTGTTTTTT. Translation gives CASNPRTRNEKLFF.

This clonotype was observed once. The genes are TRBV10-3 and TRBJ1-5, with D hard to call. This CDR3 contains 11 residues. Germline V gives CDR1 ENHRY, CDR2 SYGVKD. The germline V and J ends were trimmed by 10 bases and 5 bases, with 9 bases remaining between them. The CDR3 bases are TGTGCCACCGGGGAGGATCAGCCCCAGCATTTT. It encodes CATGEDQPQHF.

This chain joins TRBV20-1 and TRBJ1-2; D unclear. Germline loops: CDR1 DFQATT, CDR2 SNEGSKA (reference sequence). V lost 1 base to trimming and J lost 6 bases, with 15 bases between them. The CDR3 totals 14 residues. The CDR3 sequence: CSARVGGSYDGYTF. The CDR3 nucleotides read TGCAGTGCTAGAGTAGGAGGGAGTTATGATGGCTACACCTTC.

This clonotype was seen a handful of times. The V call is TRBV7-8, the J call TRBJ1-2, with 8 bases fitting TRBD1. This CDR3 spans 16 amino acids. With V trimmed by 5 bases and J by 4 bases, 12 bases remained unmatched. Germline V gene lookup returns CDR1 SGHVS and CDR2 FQNEAQ. CDR3 sequence reads: CASSKGRDRSPYGYTF. The CDR3 bases are TGTGCCAGCAGCAAAGGCCGGGACAGGAGTCCCTATGGCTACACCTTC.

Only a few counts were recorded for this clonotype. The genes are TRBV5-4 and TRBJ2-7; tentatively, D is TRBD2 (5 bases). CDR1 and CDR2 (germline): SGHNT, YYREEE (reference sequence). Trimming took 0 bases from V and 2 from J, leaving 15 bases between them. This CDR3 comprises 16 residues. The CDR3 spells CASSLAEKGRTYEQYF. The CDR3 nucleotides read TGTGCCAGCAGCTTGGCCGAGAAAGGGAGAACCTACGAGCAGTACTTC.

Comment on this clonotype: The junction departs from germline at one end; a sequencing error may be responsible. This chain connects TRBV7-9 to TRBJ1-3; possible D gene TRBD1, 6 bases. Germline V lookup: CDR1 SEHNR, CDR2 FQNEAQ (reference sequence). This CDR3 region has 14 residues. The CDR3 sequence is CASSQGQSRNAIYF. For the CDR3, the DNA is TGTGCCAGCAGCCAGGGACAATCCCGAAACGCCATATATTTT.